The rows below give T cell receptor beta chains drawn from one sample of a study of control samples from healthy donors and cancer patients. Some clones are missing from TCRdb's copy, which holds only in-frame ones; the method was immunoSEQ multiplex PCR. The sample lists some 200,000 clones; around 93% were seen once. The sample comprised blood. These receptors originate from a man in his late teens or twenties in good health. CDR3s include the opening cysteine and the closing phenylalanine or tryptophan. A D gene is named only where the DNA matches it firmly. Clone size is stated in some rows and not others, as once, few, many or a class when expanded.

D	size	V	J	DNA	CDR3
.	.	TRBV18	TRBJ2-7	TGTGCCAGCTCACCTAACGGGCCAGGGCATGACGAGCAGTACTTC	CASSPNGPGHDEQYF
.	few	TRBV15	TRBJ2-7	TGTGCCACCAGCCCAAATAAGGTCCTGAATTACGAGCAGTACTTC	CATSPNKVLNYEQYF
.	.	TRBV5-6	TRBJ2-2	TGTGCCAGCAGCTCCGTGGGGACGAACACCGGGGAGCTGTTTTTT	CASSSVGTNTGELFF
.	once	TRBV27	TRBJ2-2	TGTGCCAGCAGTTTCGGTGGAGGGGGGTACACCGGGGAGCTGTTTTTT	CASSFGGGGYTGELFF
.	.	TRBV9	TRBJ1-2	TGTGCCAGCGGGGGGTTCGATGGCTACACCTTC	CASGGFDGYTF
.	.	TRBV4-1	TRBJ1-6	TGCGCCAGCAGCCCTCCCGACCTTGGCGCCTATAATTCACCCCTCCACTTT	CASSPPDLGAYNSPLHF
TRBD2	.	TRBV6-5	TRBJ2-1	TGTGCCAGCCATGAGCGGGGGGGACCCTACAATGAGCAGTTCTTC	CASHERGGPYNEQFF
TRBD1	.	TRBV7-2	TRBJ1-2	TGTGCCAGCAGCCATCAAAAGATGATCGGACAGGGAACATATGGCTACACCTTC	CASSHQKMIGQGTYGYTF
TRBD1	.	TRBV7-9	TRBJ1-2	TGTGCCAGCAGCTTACCGACAGGGGGACCCGACTATGGCTACACCTTC	CASSLPTGGPDYGYTF
.	.	TRBV2	TRBJ2-6	TGTGCCAGCAGTGAAAAAATTCTGCAGGGTGGGTCTGGGGCCAACGTCCTGACTTTC	CASSEKILQGGSGANVLTF
TRBD2	.	TRBV7-3	TRBJ2-3	TGTGCCAGCAGCTCTGGGACTAGCGGGGGGGTCCCAGATACGCAGTATTTT	CASSSGTSGGVPDTQYF
.	.	TRBV2	TRBJ2-7	TGTGCCAGCACTACAGGGCCTTGGGAGCAGTACTTC	CASTTGPWEQYF
TRBD1	.	TRBV19	TRBJ2-2	TGTGCCAGTATTTGGACAGGGGGCGCGACCGGGGAGCTGTTTTTT	CASIWTGGATGELFF
TRBD1	.	TRBV4-1	TRBJ2-2	TGCGCCAGCAGCCAAGATTGGACAGGGGAATCCGGGGAGCTGTTTTTT	CASSQDWTGESGELFF
.	.	TRBV7-9	TRBJ1-1	TGTGCCAGCAGCGGCAGGGTTCCGAACACTGAAGCTTTCTTT	CASSGRVPNTEAFF
.	.	TRBV5-1	TRBJ1-6	TGCGCCAGCAGCTTGGAGTCAGGGCCTTCACCCCTCCACTTT	CASSLESGPSPLHF
.	.	TRBV9	TRBJ2-3	TGTGCCAGCAGCGTAGAAAAGGGGGTGCCAGATACGCAGTATTTT	CASSVEKGVPDTQYF
.	.	TRBV7-3	TRBJ2-3	TGTGCCAGCAGCTTAAACGCCCCTCCCACGTGGGGGGCAACAGATACGCAGTATTTT	CASSLNAPPTWGATDTQYF
.	.	TRBV4-2	TRBJ2-3	TGTGCCAGCAGCCAAGATGGAAGGGATACGGTTCCGTATTTT	CASSQDGRDTVPYF
TRBD1	.	TRBV19	TRBJ1-1	TGTGCCAGTAGTACCGGGACAGGGTATATGGCTTTCTTT	CASSTGTGYMAFF
TRBD2	.	TRBV2	TRBJ2-7	TGTGCCAGCACTGAAATACTAGCGGGGGCCTTCTCCTACGAGCAGTACTTC	CASTEILAGAFSYEQYF
.	.	TRBV6-1	TRBJ1-5	TGTGCCAGCAGTGATTGGGTGGGGGGTGTCGGCAATCAGCCCCAGCATTTT	CASSDWVGGVGNQPQHF
.	.	TRBV7-2	TRBJ2-7	TGTGCCAGCAGCTTACGCCAGGGGGGATACGAGCAGTACTTC	CASSLRQGGYEQYF
.	.	TRBV12-3/TRBV12-4	TRBJ1-1	TGTGCCAGCGGACCCCTGGGGAACACTGAAGCTTTCTTT	CASGPLGNTEAFF
.	.	TRBV6-1	TRBJ2-1	TGTGCCAGCAGTGTATCCCTGGAGGGGACGAACAATGAGCAGTTCTTC	CASSVSLEGTNNEQFF
.	.	TRBV6-5	TRBJ1-2	TGTGCCAGCACGAGGGGATGGGAAGGCTACACCTTC	CASTRGWEGYTF
.	once	TRBV2	TRBJ2-2	TGTGCCAGCAGTGAAGGCCCCCCGGAGGCAACGGCCGGGGAGCTGTTTTTT	CASSEGPPEATAGELFF
.	.	TRBV7-8	TRBJ1-5	TGTGCCAGCAGCCCGTGGGACGGTAGCAATCAGCCCCAGCATTTT	CASSPWDGSNQPQHF
.	.	TRBV5-5	TRBJ1-1	TGTGCCAGCAGCTTGGGGCGGGGAAAAACTGAAGCTTTCTTT	CASSLGRGKTEAFF
.	.	TRBV2	TRBJ2-2	TGTGCCATTGTCCTCCAGCGGAACACCGGGGAGCTGTTTTTT	CAIVLQRNTGELFF
TRBD1	.	TRBV5-6	TRBJ1-1	TGTGCCAGCAGCCCGACAGGGTTCGAGAACACTGAAGCTTTCTTT	CASSPTGFENTEAFF
TRBD1	.	TRBV3-1/TRBV3-2	TRBJ1-2	TGTGCCAGCAGCACATACAGGGGCGGCTACACCTTC	CASSTYRGGYTF
TRBD1	.	TRBV5-6	TRBJ2-7	TGTGCCAGCAGCTTGGTACGGACAGGGGTCTACGAGCAGTACTTC	CASSLVRTGVYEQYF
.	once	TRBV3-1/TRBV3-2	TRBJ1-1	TGTGCCAGCAGCCGGTCCCTGGGGCGGAACACTGAAGCTTTCTTT	CASSRSLGRNTEAFF
TRBD2	.	TRBV5-4	TRBJ2-3	TGTGCCAGCAGCTACGGGACTAGCGGGGGGGCAGATACGCAGTATTTT	CASSYGTSGGADTQYF
.	.	TRBV28	TRBJ2-7	TGTGCCAGCAGTTTATTCAGGGGAAGATACGAGCAGTACTTC	CASSLFRGRYEQYF
TRBD1	once	TRBV7-9	TRBJ2-7	TGTGCCAGCATTGGGACAGGGGGGAGCTCCTACGAGCAGTACTTC	CASIGTGGSSYEQYF
.	few	TRBV6-5	TRBJ1-1	TGTGCCAGCAGCCGGGACCGAGCGTCTTTCTTT	CASSRDRASFF
TRBD1	.	TRBV5-5	TRBJ2-1	TGTGCCAGCAGCTTCCGGACAGGGTCCTACAATGAGCAGTTCTTC	CASSFRTGSYNEQFF
.	.	TRBV20-1	TRBJ1-6	TGCAGTGCTACGGACCCTGGGGCCCTCCACTTT	CSATDPGALHF
.	.	TRBV4-1	TRBJ1-2	TGCGCCAGCAGCCAGGATAAAAGACAGATTTATGGCTACACCTTC	CASSQDKRQIYGYTF
.	.	TRBV19	TRBJ1-1	TGTGCCAGTAGTATTAGGTTAGAAAACACTGAAGCTTTCTTT	CASSIRLENTEAFF
.	.	TRBV5-4	TRBJ1-2	TGTGCCAGCAGCTTGAGAGGAGGGATGACTTTCTATGGCTACACCTTC	CASSLRGGMTFYGYTF
TRBD1	.	TRBV28	TRBJ1-1	TGTGCCAGCAGTTCTTTCGGGACAGGGGAGGGTACTGAAGCTTTCTTT	CASSSFGTGEGTEAFF
.	.	TRBV5-6	TRBJ1-6	TGTGCCAGCAGCCAGGGTGGGCCCTATAATTCACCCCTCCACTTT	CASSQGGPYNSPLHF
.	.	TRBV3-1/TRBV3-2	TRBJ1-1	TGTGCCAGCAGCCCCCGGGACAAGACATACCCTATGAACACTGAAGCTTTCTTT	CASSPRDKTYPMNTEAFF
.	.	TRBV12-3/TRBV12-4	TRBJ2-7	TGTGCCAGCAGTTTGGGGGTTTCTAACGAGCAGTACTTC	CASSLGVSNEQYF
.	.	TRBV6-1	TRBJ2-3	TGTGCCAGCAGTGAAAGGGGTCTTGGGGCAGATACGCAGTATTTT	CASSERGLGADTQYF
.	.	TRBV24-1	TRBJ1-2	TGTGCCACCAGTGATACAGGCAGGGACTATGGCTACACCTTC	CATSDTGRDYGYTF